Listed here is a single T cell receptor (beta chain). The antigen is undetermined. Carried by the TCR beta cDNA libraries were unique molecular identifiers. TCRdb reprocessed the PCR reads via MiXCR and lists one record per CDR3 protein. The table has about 500,000 distinct CDR3 sequences, around 40% seen once. The sample is drawn from a study of post-analysis software for immune sequencing data. Across the whole study: Relapsing-remitting, secondary progressive and progressive-relapsing courses of multiple sclerosis were included.

Germline-derived CDR1 and CDR2 are SGHVS and FNYEAQ. V lost 5 bases and J 0 bases, leaving 11 bases between the germline ends. The CDR3 contains 15 residues. Study-wide points: Roughly 5 TRBV segments, TRBV5-6, TRBV5-1 and TRBV20-1 among them, were found more frequent in patients than controls. F measure showed strong co-clustering of same-batch samples.

The TCR was taken from a girl aged 10-17 years with multiple sclerosis. The rearrangement links TRBV7-6 to TRBJ2-1; weak D call: TRBD2 (5 bases). The sequenced material came from blood. DNA of the CDR3: TGTGCCAGCAGCCTAGGAGCGGACTCCTACAATGAGCAGTTCTTC. This sequence encodes CASSLGADSYNEQFF.